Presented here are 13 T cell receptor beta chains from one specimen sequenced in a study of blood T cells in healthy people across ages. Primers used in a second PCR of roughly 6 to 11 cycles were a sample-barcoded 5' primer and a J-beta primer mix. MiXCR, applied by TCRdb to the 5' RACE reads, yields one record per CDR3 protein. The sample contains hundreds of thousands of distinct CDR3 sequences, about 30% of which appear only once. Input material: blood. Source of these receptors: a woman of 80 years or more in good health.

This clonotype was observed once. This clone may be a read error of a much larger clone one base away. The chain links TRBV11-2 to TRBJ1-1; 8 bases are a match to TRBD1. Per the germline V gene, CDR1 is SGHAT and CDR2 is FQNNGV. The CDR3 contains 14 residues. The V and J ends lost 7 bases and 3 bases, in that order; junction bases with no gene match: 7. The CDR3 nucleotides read TGTGCCAGCATCCGGACAGGGACCCACACTGAAGCTTTCTTT. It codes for CASIRTGTHTEAFF.

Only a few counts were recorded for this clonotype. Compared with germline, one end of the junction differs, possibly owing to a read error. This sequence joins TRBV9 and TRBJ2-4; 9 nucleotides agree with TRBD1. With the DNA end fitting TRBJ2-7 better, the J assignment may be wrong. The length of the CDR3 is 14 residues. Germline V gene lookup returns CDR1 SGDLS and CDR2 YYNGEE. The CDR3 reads CACSPWTGEGEQYF. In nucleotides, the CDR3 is TGTGCCTGCAGCCCCTGGACAGGGGAGGGCGAGCAGTACTTC.

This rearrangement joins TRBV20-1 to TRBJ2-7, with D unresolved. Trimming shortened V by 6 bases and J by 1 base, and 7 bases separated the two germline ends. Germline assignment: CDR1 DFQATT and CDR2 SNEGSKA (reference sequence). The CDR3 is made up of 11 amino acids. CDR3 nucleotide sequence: TGCAGTGCGGGGAAGTCCTACGAGCAGTACTTC. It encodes CSAGKSYEQYF.

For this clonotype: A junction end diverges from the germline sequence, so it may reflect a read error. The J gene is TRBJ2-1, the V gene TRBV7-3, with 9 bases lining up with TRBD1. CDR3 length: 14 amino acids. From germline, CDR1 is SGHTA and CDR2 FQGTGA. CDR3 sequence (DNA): TGTGCCAGCAGCACAGGGACAGGGCCGAATGAGAAGTTCTTC. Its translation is CASSTGTGPNEKFF.

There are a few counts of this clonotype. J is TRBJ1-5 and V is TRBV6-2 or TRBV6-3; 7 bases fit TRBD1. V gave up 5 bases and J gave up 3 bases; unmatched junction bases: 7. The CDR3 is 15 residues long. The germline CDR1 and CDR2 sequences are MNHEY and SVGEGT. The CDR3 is CASSQTGFNNQPQHF. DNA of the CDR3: TGTGCCAGCAGTCAGACAGGGTTTAACAATCAGCCCCAGCATTTT.

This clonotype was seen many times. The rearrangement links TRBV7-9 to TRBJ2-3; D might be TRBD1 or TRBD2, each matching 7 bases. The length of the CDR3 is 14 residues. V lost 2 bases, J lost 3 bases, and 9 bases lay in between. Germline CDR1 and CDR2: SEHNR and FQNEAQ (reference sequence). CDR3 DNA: TGTGCCAGCAGCTTACAGGGGGGGACAGATACGCAGTATTTT. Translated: CASSLQGGTDTQYF.

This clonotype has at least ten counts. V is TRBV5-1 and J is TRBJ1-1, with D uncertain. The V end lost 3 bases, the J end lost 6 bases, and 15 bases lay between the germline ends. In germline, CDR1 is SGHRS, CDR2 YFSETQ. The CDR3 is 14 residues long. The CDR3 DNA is TGCGCCAGCAGCTCCTCGATCTCTAGCGCTGAAGCTTTCTTT. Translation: CASSSSISSAEAFF.

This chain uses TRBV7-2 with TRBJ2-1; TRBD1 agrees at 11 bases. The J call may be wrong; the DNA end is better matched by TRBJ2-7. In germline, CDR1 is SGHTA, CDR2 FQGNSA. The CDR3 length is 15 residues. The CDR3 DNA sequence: TGTGCCAGCAGCTTCGGGACAGGGGGTATCTACGAGCAGTACTTC. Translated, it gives CASSFGTGGIYEQYF.

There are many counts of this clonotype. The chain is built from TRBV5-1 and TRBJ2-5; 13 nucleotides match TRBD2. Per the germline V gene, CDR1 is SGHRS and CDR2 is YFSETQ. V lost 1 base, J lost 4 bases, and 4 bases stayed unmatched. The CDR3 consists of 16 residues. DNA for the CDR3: TGCGCCAGCAGCTTGCTGGGACTAGCGGGGATAGAGACCCAGTACTTC. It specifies CASSLLGLAGIETQYF.

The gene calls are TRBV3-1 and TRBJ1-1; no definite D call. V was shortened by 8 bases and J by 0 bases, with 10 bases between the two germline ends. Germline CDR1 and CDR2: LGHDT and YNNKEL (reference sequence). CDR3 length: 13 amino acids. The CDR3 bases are TGTGCCAGCGCGGGGTATATGAACACTGAAGCTTTCTTT. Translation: CASAGYMNTEAFF.

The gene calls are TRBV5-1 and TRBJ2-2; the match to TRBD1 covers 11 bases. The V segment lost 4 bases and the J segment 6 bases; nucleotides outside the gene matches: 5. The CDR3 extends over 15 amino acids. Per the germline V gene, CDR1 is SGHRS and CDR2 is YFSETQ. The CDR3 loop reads CASSTGQGASGELFF. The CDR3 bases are TGCGCCAGCAGCACAGGACAGGGGGCGTCCGGGGAGCTGTTTTTT.

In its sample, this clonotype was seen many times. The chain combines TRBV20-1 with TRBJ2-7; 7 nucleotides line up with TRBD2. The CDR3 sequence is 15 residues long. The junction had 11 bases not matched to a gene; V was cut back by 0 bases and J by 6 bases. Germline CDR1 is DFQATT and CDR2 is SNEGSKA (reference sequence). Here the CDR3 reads CSARDLRWEGGEQYF. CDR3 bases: TGCAGTGCTAGAGATCTTAGGTGGGAGGGAGGCGAGCAGTACTTC.

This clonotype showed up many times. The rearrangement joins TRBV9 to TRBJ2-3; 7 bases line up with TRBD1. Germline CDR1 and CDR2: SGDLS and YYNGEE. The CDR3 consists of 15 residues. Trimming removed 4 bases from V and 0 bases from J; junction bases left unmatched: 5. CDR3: CASSFGTVSTDTQYF. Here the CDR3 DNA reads TGTGCCAGCAGCTTCGGGACAGTAAGCACAGATACGCAGTATTTT. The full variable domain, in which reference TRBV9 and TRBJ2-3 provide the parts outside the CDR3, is DSGVTQTPKHLITATGQRVTLRCSPRSGDLSVYWYQQSLDQGLQFLIQYYNGEERAKGNILERFSAQQFPDLHSELNLSSLELGDSALYFCASSFGTVSTDTQYFGPGTRLTVL.